The rows below give T cell receptor beta chains drawn from one sample of a study of siplizumab effects on memory and regulatory T cells. The repertoire was sequenced with immunoSEQ multiplex PCR; TCRdb's copy has only in-frame clones and lacks some. The repertoire holds about 100,000 clones, about 94% seen once, with approximately 1.4% in the top ten. Sequencing was done on a sample of non-Treg CD4+ T cells sorted from blood. The source of these receptors is a human donor in good health. CDR3s include the opening cysteine and the closing phenylalanine or tryptophan. D genes are given only for firm matches. The size of a clone is reported for some rows only, either as once, few or many, or as a class for expanded clones.

DNA: TGTGCCAGCTCACCGGCGGCGGTACCCTACGAGCAGTACTTC
CDR3: CASSPAAVPYEQYF
J: TRBJ2-7
size: .
V: TRBV18
D: .

DNA: TGTGCCAGTAGTATGGTCGGAGGGGGCGGGTGGGTCAATCAGCCCCAGCATTTT
CDR3: CASSMVGGGGWVNQPQHF
J: TRBJ1-5
size: .
V: TRBV19
D: TRBD1

DNA: TGTGCCAGCAGCCCGATTACTAGCGGGAGCTCCTACGAGCAGTACTTC
CDR3: CASSPITSGSSYEQYF
J: TRBJ2-7
size: once
V: TRBV7-8
D: TRBD2

DNA: TGTGCCAGCTCACCACCCTCGGAAAACACCATATATTTT
CDR3: CASSPPSENTIYF
J: TRBJ1-3
size: .
V: TRBV18
D: .

DNA: TGTGCCAGCGTCACCAGAGCCAGCAATGAGCAGTTCTTC
CDR3: CASVTRASNEQFF
J: TRBJ2-1
size: .
V: TRBV6-6
D: .

DNA: TGTGCCAGCAGCCCGGCGGGGGACTATATTAACGAGCAGTACTTC
CDR3: CASSPAGDYINEQYF
J: TRBJ2-7
size: .
V: TRBV7-2
D: TRBD2

DNA: TGTGCCAGCAGCTTATTACCGGGGGCGCGTGAAAAACTGTTTTTT
CDR3: CASSLLPGAREKLFF
J: TRBJ1-4
size: once
V: TRBV11-2
D: .

DNA: TGTGCCAGCAGCTGGGGCTGGGGGGAGGAGGCGAAAGAGACCCAGTACTTC
CDR3: CASSWGWGEEAKETQYF
J: TRBJ2-5
size: .
V: TRBV5-8
D: .

DNA: TGTGCCAGCAGGACGGAAGACGTCTACGAGCAGTACTTC
CDR3: CASRTEDVYEQYF
J: TRBJ2-7
size: .
V: TRBV28
D: .

DNA: TGTGCCACCAGCAGAGTAGTGGGAGCAGGGTACAATGAGCAGTTCTTC
CDR3: CATSRVVGAGYNEQFF
J: TRBJ2-1
size: .
V: TRBV15
D: .

DNA: TGCAGCGTTGAAACTAGCGGGAGCTTGAGCGAGACCCAGTACTTC
CDR3: CSVETSGSLSETQYF
J: TRBJ2-5
size: .
V: TRBV29-1
D: TRBD2

DNA: TGTGCCAGTAGTTCCCAGACCGCCCGAGGGGAAAAACTGTTTTTT
CDR3: CASSSQTARGEKLFF
J: TRBJ1-4
size: .
V: TRBV19
D: .

DNA: TGTGCCAGCAGCTTAGCGCGGACAGGGGGTCGCAATCAGCCCCAGCATTTT
CDR3: CASSLARTGGRNQPQHF
J: TRBJ1-5
size: once
V: TRBV7-8
D: TRBD1

DNA: TGTGCCAGCAGCGAGGAGCTAGCCAAAAACATTCAGTACTTC
CDR3: CASSEELAKNIQYF
J: TRBJ2-4
size: .
V: TRBV5-4
D: .

DNA: TGTGCCAGCAGCTTGGCGGACAGGGACGTTCAGCCCCAGCATTTT
CDR3: CASSLADRDVQPQHF
J: TRBJ1-5
size: .
V: TRBV5-6
D: TRBD1

DNA: TGTGCCAGCAGCCCCCGGATTTGGCAGTCTAACACTGAAGCTTTCTTT
CDR3: CASSPRIWQSNTEAFF
J: TRBJ1-1
size: .
V: TRBV7-9
D: .

DNA: TGTGCCAGCAGTACTACCGCAGATGGCTACACCTTC
CDR3: CASSTTADGYTF
J: TRBJ1-2
size: few
V: TRBV2
D: .

DNA: TGTGCCAGCTCCCCGAGGGTAACAGCACTACTGGAGCAGTACTTC
CDR3: CASSPRVTALLEQYF
J: TRBJ2-7
size: .
V: TRBV18
D: .

DNA: TGCGCCAGCAGCTTGGAAGCCGTGGATGTCGATTCACCCCTCCACTTT
CDR3: CASSLEAVDVDSPLHF
J: TRBJ1-6
size: .
V: TRBV5-1
D: .

DNA: TGTGCCTGGAGTCTGCGGGGGTCGGGCTATGGCTACACCTTC
CDR3: CAWSLRGSGYGYTF
J: TRBJ1-2
size: .
V: TRBV30
D: .

DNA: TGCAGTGCTAGAGATCGCGAGACGCAGTTCTTC
CDR3: CSARDRETQFF
J: TRBJ2-1
size: .
V: TRBV20-1
D: .

DNA: TGTGCCAGCAGAAAAACGACAGGGAGCTACGAGCAGTACTTC
CDR3: CASRKTTGSYEQYF
J: TRBJ2-7
size: .
V: TRBV6-1
D: TRBD1

DNA: TGTGCCAGCAGTGAAGGGGTCATTCAGTACTTC
CDR3: CASSEGVIQYF
J: TRBJ2-4
size: .
V: TRBV6-5
D: .

DNA: TGTGCCAGCAGGTCCGGGACAGGAGCCGGGGAGCTGTTTTTT
CDR3: CASRSGTGAGELFF
J: TRBJ2-2
size: .
V: TRBV2
D: TRBD1

DNA: TGTGCCAGCAGCCGGAGCGGAGAGGTGGAGACCCAGTACTTC
CDR3: CASSRSGEVETQYF
J: TRBJ2-5
size: .
V: TRBV7-9
D: .

DNA: TGTGCCAGCAGCTTAAGTGGGGGCACTGAAGCTTTCTTT
CDR3: CASSLSGGTEAFF
J: TRBJ1-1
size: .
V: TRBV7-9
D: .

DNA: TGTGCCAGCAGCGTGGGGGACAGCTTCTACGAGCAGTACTTC
CDR3: CASSVGDSFYEQYF
J: TRBJ2-7
size: .
V: TRBV9
D: TRBD1

DNA: TGCGCCAGCAGCTTGGGATGGGATCCTTTGATGAATCATGGCTACACCTTC
CDR3: CASSLGWDPLMNHGYTF
J: TRBJ1-2
size: .
V: TRBV5-1
D: .

DNA: TGCGCCAGCAGCTTGTCGGGGCCCACAGATACGCAGTATTTT
CDR3: CASSLSGPTDTQYF
J: TRBJ2-3
size: .
V: TRBV5-1
D: .

DNA: TGTGCCAGCAGGATAGAGGAGGTCCGGATTTTGACCCAGTACTTC
CDR3: CASRIEEVRILTQYF
J: TRBJ2-5
size: .
V: TRBV7-8
D: .

DNA: TGTGCCAGCAGCTTAGGGCCATTCACAGATACGCAGTATTTT
CDR3: CASSLGPFTDTQYF
J: TRBJ2-3
size: .
V: TRBV7-6
D: .

DNA: TGTGCCAGCAGCTTATTCGGGGCTAGCTATGGCTACACCTTC
CDR3: CASSLFGASYGYTF
J: TRBJ1-2
size: .
V: TRBV11-2
D: .

DNA: TGCGCCAGCAGCTGGCCGGGACCTGTCGACGAGCAGTACTTC
CDR3: CASSWPGPVDEQYF
J: TRBJ2-7
size: .
V: TRBV5-1
D: .

DNA: TGTGCCAGCAGTTTAGGACGGCTCGCGGACGAGCAGTACTTC
CDR3: CASSLGRLADEQYF
J: TRBJ2-7
size: .
V: TRBV27
D: .

DNA: TGTGCCAGCAGTTTGAGGGGGAACACTGAAGCTTTCTTT
CDR3: CASSLRGNTEAFF
J: TRBJ1-1
size: .
V: TRBV6-5
D: .

DNA: TGTGCCAGTAGTCCGCGTCTGCTTTGGGAAAAACTGTTTTTT
CDR3: CASSPRLLWEKLFF
J: TRBJ1-4
size: .
V: TRBV19
D: .

DNA: TGTGCCAGCAGGGGGACAGGCACAGATACGCAGTATTTT
CDR3: CASRGTGTDTQYF
J: TRBJ2-3
size: .
V: TRBV25-1
D: TRBD1

DNA: TGTGCCAGTAGTGGGGGGAAGAATTCGCTGGGCTACGAGCAGTACTTC
CDR3: CASSGGKNSLGYEQYF
J: TRBJ2-7
size: .
V: TRBV19
D: .

DNA: TGTGCCAGCAGTTTACCCGGTGGGAATGAGCAGTTCTTC
CDR3: CASSLPGGNEQFF
J: TRBJ2-1
size: .
V: TRBV27
D: .

DNA: TGTGCCAGCTCAGGGGGAAGCAATCAGCCCCAGCATTTT
CDR3: CASSGGSNQPQHF
J: TRBJ1-5
size: .
V: TRBV18
D: .

DNA: TGTGCCAGTAACAAGAGACAGGGGGGCTCCTACGAGCAGTACTTC
CDR3: CASNKRQGGSYEQYF
J: TRBJ2-7
size: .
V: TRBV19
D: TRBD1

DNA: TGTGCCAGCAGCGTAAACGACGGGAGGGCCGGAGATACGCAGTATTTT
CDR3: CASSVNDGRAGDTQYF
J: TRBJ2-3
size: .
V: TRBV9
D: TRBD2

DNA: TGTGCCAGCAGCCGCCGGGGGGTTGGTACTGAAGCTTTCTTT
CDR3: CASSRRGVGTEAFF
J: TRBJ1-1
size: once
V: TRBV6-5
D: .

DNA: TGTGCCAGCAGCTTAGATTCCCGGAACACTGAAGCTTTCTTT
CDR3: CASSLDSRNTEAFF
J: TRBJ1-1
size: .
V: TRBV11-3
D: .

DNA: TGTGCTAGCAGCTTATCTGGGCAGAACGCCGGGGTCCAGTACTTC
CDR3: CASSLSGQNAGVQYF
J: TRBJ2-5
size: .
V: TRBV7-7
D: .

DNA: TGTGCCAGCAGCTTAGCGCCGACAGGGTTAGGGAATCAGCCCCAGCATTTT
CDR3: CASSLAPTGLGNQPQHF
J: TRBJ1-5
size: many
V: TRBV7-8
D: TRBD1

DNA: TGTGCCAGCAAGAGGGCCGGTTCCTACGAGCAGTACTTC
CDR3: CASKRAGSYEQYF
J: TRBJ2-7
size: .
V: TRBV27
D: .

DNA: TGCAGCACAAGGGGAGAGCCTTGGAATGAGCAGTTCTTC
CDR3: CSTRGEPWNEQFF
J: TRBJ2-1
size: .
V: TRBV29-1
D: .

DNA: TGTGCCAGCAGCTTAGCGAACTCCAAAGTAGAGACCCAGTACTTC
CDR3: CASSLANSKVETQYF
J: TRBJ2-5
size: .
V: TRBV7-8
D: .

DNA: TGTGCCAGCAGTACCAACCTCAGGGGTACTGGAAACACCATATATTTT
CDR3: CASSTNLRGTGNTIYF
J: TRBJ1-3
size: .
V: TRBV28
D: .

DNA: TGCGCCAGCAGCCACCCGGGACGCCCCCAGCAGTTCTTC
CDR3: CASSHPGRPQQFF
J: TRBJ2-1
size: .
V: TRBV4-1
D: .

DNA: TGTGCCAGCAGTTTAGGGAGGGTGCCTACCGAGCCCCAGCATTTT
CDR3: CASSLGRVPTEPQHF
J: TRBJ1-5
size: .
V: TRBV27
D: .

DNA: TGTGCCAGTAGTCCCCCGCGTACTAGCGGGAGGGCTAATGAGCAGTTCTTC
CDR3: CASSPPRTSGRANEQFF
J: TRBJ2-1
size: once
V: TRBV19
D: TRBD2

DNA: TGTGCTAGCAGCGGGAGAGTTGGGAATGAGCAGTTCTTC
CDR3: CASSGRVGNEQFF
J: TRBJ2-1
size: .
V: TRBV7-7
D: TRBD2